The present T cell receptor beta chain was sequenced within a study of blood T cell repertoires in COVID-19. In the study overall: From T cells, B-cell-depleted T cells, or PBMCs came the material, which was cDNA or gDNA.

This clone appeared once. Using immunoSEQ multiplex PCR, the repertoire was profiled, and TCRdb retains in-frame clones only, with some absent. This repertoire shows about 110,000 clones, 80% to 90% found once; its top ten account for approximately 7.9%. The germline V gene has CDR1 KGHDR and CDR2 SFDVKD. Trimming at V came to 9 bases and at J to 2 bases, leaving 5 bases not matched to a gene. This CDR3 comprises 15 residues. The receptor was isolated from an elderly woman with active or convalescent COVID-19. This chain joins TRBV24-1 and TRBJ2-3, with TRBD2 matching 12 bases. Sequencing used peripheral blood. DNA of the CDR3: TGTGCCACCGGAAGGACTAGCGGGGTCACAGATACGCAGTATTTT. This codes for CATGRTSGVTDTQYF.